Listed here are 14 T cell receptor beta chains from one sample, sequenced in a study of PD-L1 blockade in urothelial cancer. Time point of the sample: peripheral blood 6 weeks after treatment start. Only in-frame clones appear in the TCRdb table, and some are missing; sequencing was by immunoSEQ multiplex PCR. The data contain about 43,000 clones, around 82% of them singletons. The sample was PBMCs, taken around atezolizumab (anti-PD-L1) treatment. The receptor set was obtained from a man aged 55 to 70 with urothelial cancer.

This chain joins TRBV7-8 and TRBJ2-2; 9 bases agree with TRBD2. Germline V gene lookup returns CDR1 SGHVS and CDR2 FQNEAQ. CDR3 length: 15 amino acids. The J segment lost 6 bases and the V segment lost 5 bases, leaving 7 bases of the junction unmatched. The CDR3 nucleotides read TGTGCCAGCAGCATTGTAGCGGGGGCCTCCGGGGAGCTGTTTTTT. Translated: CASSIVAGASGELFF.

The chain employs TRBV28 and TRBJ1-2; possibly TRBD1 for D (5 bases). The CDR3 length is 14 residues. Between the trimmed V and J ends, which lost 2 bases and 4 bases, there was a span of 11 bases. Germline CDR1 and CDR2: MDHEN and SYDVKM. DNA for the CDR3: TGTGCCAGCAGTTTACGGGACTCCCTCTATGGCTACACCTTC. Amino acid sequence: CASSLRDSLYGYTF.

This clone came up a few times. The rearrangement uses TRBV6-1 and TRBJ1-5; D perhaps matches TRBD1 (6 bases). CDR1 is MNHNS and CDR2 is SASEGT in the germline V gene. The length of the CDR3 is 13 residues. V lost 9 bases, J lost 5 bases, and 14 bases lay in between. CDR3 loop: CASSREGDQPQHF. The CDR3 DNA sequence: TGTGCCAGTTCCAGGGAGGGGGATCAGCCCCAGCATTTT.

This chain links TRBV28 with TRBJ2-7; the match to TRBD1 covers 8 bases. J lost 3 bases, V lost 6 bases, and 7 bases had no gene match. Germline loops: CDR1 MDHEN, CDR2 SYDVKM. This CDR3 contains 14 residues. The CDR3 DNA reads TGTGCCAGCAGCCACGGACAGGGTAACTACGAGCAGTACTTC. Its protein is CASSHGQGNYEQYF. The full variable domain, with the rest looked up from reference TRBV28 and TRBJ2-7, is DVKVTQSSRYLVKRTGEKVFLECVQDMDHENMFWYRQDPGLGLRLIYFSYDVKMKEKGDIPEGYSVSREKKERFSLILESASTNQTSMYLCASSHGQGNYEQYFGPGTRLTVT.

The genes are TRBV19 and TRBJ2-7; tentatively, D is TRBD1 (5 bases). The CDR3 extends over 14 amino acids. The germline CDR1 and CDR2 sequences are LNHDA and SQIVND (reference sequence). The V end was cut by 6 bases, the J end by 1 base, with 13 bases between. CDR3 bases: TGTGCCAGTAGGCTATCACAGGTTTCCTACGAGCAGTACTTC. Translation: CASRLSQVSYEQYF.

This sequence joins TRBV7-8 and TRBJ2-3, with D perhaps matching TRBD2 (6 bases). This CDR3 is built from 13 residues. The ends were cut back, 11 bases at V and 2 bases at J, with 14 bases in the middle. Per germline, CDR1 SGHVS and CDR2 FQNEAQ. The CDR3 DNA sequence: TGTGCCTGCACGGGGCGGGACACAGATACGCAGTATTTT. This translates into CACTGRDTDTQYF.

The genes are TRBV10-3 and TRBJ1-1; the D is unclear. CDR1 is ENHRY and CDR2 is SYGVKD in the germline V gene. The CDR3 contains 11 residues. V was trimmed by 6 bases and J by 6 bases, leaving 8 bases between them. CDR3 region: CAISAGAEAFF. CDR3 bases: TGTGCCATCAGCGCCGGGGCTGAAGCTTTCTTT.

The chain is built from TRBV7-9 and TRBJ2-3; TRBD2 agrees at 12 bases. V was clipped by 5 bases and J by 9 bases; unmatched bases: 18. The CDR3 runs 18 residues. Germline assignment: CDR1 SEHNR and CDR2 FQNEAQ (reference sequence). This chain's CDR3 is CASSPDILLAGGAGTQYF. CDR3 DNA sequence: TGTGCCAGCAGCCCAGATATTCTACTAGCGGGGGGAGCAGGAACGCAGTATTTT.

This clone appeared a single time. This CDR3 is CASSYSIVGHEQYF. DNA of the CDR3: TGTGCCAGCAGTTACTCGATTGTGGGACATGAGCAGTACTTC. This chain connects TRBV6-6 to TRBJ2-7; possibly TRBD1 for D (6 bases). The germline gives CDR1 MNHNY, CDR2 SVGAGI (reference sequence). Trimming removed 0 bases at V and 7 bases at J, with 13 bases between. The CDR3 consists of 14 residues.

The chain recombines TRBV5-1 with TRBJ1-3; no firm D call. Trimming removed 1 base at V and 0 bases at J, with 5 bases between. Germline V CDR1 and CDR2: SGHRS, YFSETQ. This CDR3 has 14 residues. For the CDR3, the DNA is TGCGCCAGCAGCTTGTTCAGCTCTGGAAACACCATATATTTT. Translating it yields CASSLFSSGNTIYF.

This chain joins TRBV28 and TRBJ2-2, with 10 bases that match TRBD1. Germline V lookup: CDR1 MDHEN, CDR2 SYDVKM. The CDR3 extends over 16 amino acids. Germline trimming cut 5 bases from V and 5 bases from J; bases unmatched to any gene: 8. The CDR3 region is CASSPPTGGGTGELFF. For the CDR3, the DNA is TGTGCCAGCAGTCCACCGACAGGGGGCGGGACCGGGGAGCTGTTTTTT.

This chain joins TRBV18 and TRBJ1-6; D is undetermined. With 2 bases removed from V and 10 bases from J, the gap between germline ends came to 15 bases. Germline V gene lookup returns CDR1 KGHSH and CDR2 LQKENI. This CDR3 is built from 15 residues. In nucleotides, the CDR3 is TGTGCCAGCTCACCAGGTGACATCCAGAGATCACCCCTCCACTTT. Translation gives CASSPGDIQRSPLHF.

This rearrangement joins TRBV13 to TRBJ2-7; 10 bases fit TRBD1. The CDR3 contains 15 residues. J was trimmed by 2 bases and V by 5 bases; bases with no gene match: 6. Looked up from germline, CDR1 is PRHDT and CDR2 is FYEKMQ (reference sequence). CDR3 residues: CASSAGTGAPYEQYF. For the CDR3, the DNA is TGTGCCAGCAGCGCCGGGACAGGGGCTCCCTACGAGCAGTACTTC.

The J gene is TRBJ2-7, the V gene TRBV5-1; 14 positions agree with TRBD2. Germline lookup yields CDR1 SGHRS and CDR2 YFSETQ. The CDR3 length is 15 residues. V trimming: 5 bases; J trimming: 7 bases; junction bases outside the gene matches: 8. CDR3 sequence: CASRLGTSGGGEQYF. The CDR3 DNA sequence: TGCGCCAGCAGACTGGGGACTAGCGGGGGTGGAGAGCAGTACTTC.